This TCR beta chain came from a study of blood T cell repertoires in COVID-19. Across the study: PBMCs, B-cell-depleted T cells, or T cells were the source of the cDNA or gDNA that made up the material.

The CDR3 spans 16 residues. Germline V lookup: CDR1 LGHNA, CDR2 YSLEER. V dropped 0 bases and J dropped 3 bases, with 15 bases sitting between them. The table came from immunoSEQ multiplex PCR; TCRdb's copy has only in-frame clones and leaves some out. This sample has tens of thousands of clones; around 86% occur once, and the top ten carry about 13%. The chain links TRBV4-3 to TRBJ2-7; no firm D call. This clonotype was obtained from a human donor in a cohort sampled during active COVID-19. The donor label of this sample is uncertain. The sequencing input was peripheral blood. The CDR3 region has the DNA TGCGCCAGCAGCCAAGAAAAAGCACCGACACACTACGAGCAGTACTTC. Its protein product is CASSQEKAPTHYEQYF.